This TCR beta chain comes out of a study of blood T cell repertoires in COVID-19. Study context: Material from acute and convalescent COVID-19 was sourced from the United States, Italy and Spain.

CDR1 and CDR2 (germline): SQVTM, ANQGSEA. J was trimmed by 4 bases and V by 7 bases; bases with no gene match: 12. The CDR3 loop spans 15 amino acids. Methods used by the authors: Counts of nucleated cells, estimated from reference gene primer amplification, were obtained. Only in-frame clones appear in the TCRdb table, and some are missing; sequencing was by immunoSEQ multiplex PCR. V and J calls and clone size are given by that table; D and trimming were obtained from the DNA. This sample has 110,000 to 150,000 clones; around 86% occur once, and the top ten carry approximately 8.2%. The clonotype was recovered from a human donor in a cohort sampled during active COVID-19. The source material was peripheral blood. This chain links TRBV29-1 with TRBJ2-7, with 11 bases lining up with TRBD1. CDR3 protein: CSASGGTGGSYEQYF. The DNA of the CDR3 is TGCAGCGCGTCGGGAGGGACAGGGGGATCATACGAGCAGTACTTC.